One and the same sample provided the 8 T cell receptor beta chains below, sequenced in a study of CD4+ T cells in melanoma. TCRdb's copy holds only in-frame clones and misses some; the assay was immunoSEQ multiplex PCR. The table records 9,500 to 11,000 clones, around 79% of them present only once. Specimen: cells from a culture (not recorded whether cultured in vitro). The receptors come from a human donor with melanoma.

The V and J genes are TRBV30 and TRBJ2-7, with 9 bases that match TRBD2. V shed 5 bases, J shed 4 bases, and the junction held 12 bases outside the gene matches. This CDR3 region has 15 residues. Germline values: CDR1 GTSNPN, CDR2 SVGIG (reference sequence). The CDR3 loop reads CAWGWGLAGRYEQYF. CDR3 bases: TGTGCCTGGGGCTGGGGGCTAGCGGGGCGGTACGAGCAGTACTTC.

This sequence joins TRBV9 and TRBJ1-1, with TRBD1 matching over 9 bases. The CDR3 is made up of 14 amino acids. Trimming cost V 7 bases and J 3 bases; bases outside gene matches: 7. Germline lookup yields CDR1 SGDLS and CDR2 YYNGEE. The CDR3 loop is CASGGDRVDTEAFF. In DNA form, the CDR3 reads TGTGCCAGCGGGGGGGACAGGGTAGACACTGAAGCTTTCTTT.

The rearrangement uses TRBV5-5 and TRBJ1-4; no clear D. The CDR3 spans 17 residues. V lost 0 bases and J 1 base, leaving 13 bases between the germline ends. CDR1 SGHKS and CDR2 YYEKEE come from the germline V gene (reference sequence). This chain's CDR3 is CASSLVPKAKTNEKLFF. CDR3 bases: TGTGCCAGCAGCTTGGTCCCCAAAGCGAAAACTAATGAAAAACTGTTTTTT.

This sequence joins TRBV7-3 and TRBJ2-2; D remains unclear. CDR1 and CDR2 (germline): SGHTA, FQGTGA. V lost 4 bases and J 4 bases, leaving 7 bases between the germline ends. The CDR3 is made up of 13 amino acids. The CDR3 DNA sequence: TGTGCCAGCAGCTCCCTAAGCACCGGGGAGCTGTTTTTT. It encodes CASSSLSTGELFF.

The CDR3 region is CASSLVQGRDEQYF. The CDR3 coding sequence is TGTGCCAGCAGCTTAGTGCAGGGTCGAGACGAGCAGTACTTC. This sequence joins TRBV11-2 and TRBJ2-7, with D possibly matching TRBD1 (5 bases). V shed 1 base and J shed 5 bases, with 12 bases lying between them. CDR1 is SGHAT, CDR2 FQNNGV, per germline. The CDR3 totals 14 residues.

This clone occurred a few times. The DNA of the CDR3 is TGTGCCAGCAGTGGAGGGAGTCAAGGGTCACCCCTCCACTTT. Encoded protein: CASSGGSQGSPLHF. This chain connects TRBV5-4 to TRBJ1-6; D unresolved. This CDR3 has 14 amino acids. Between the trimmed V and J ends, which lost 5 bases and 10 bases, there was a span of 16 bases. Germline assignment: CDR1 SGHNT and CDR2 YYREEE (reference sequence).

As for this clone: An end of the junction differs from the germline gene, which may be a read error. The rearrangement joins TRBV2 to TRBJ1-1; a weak D match, TRBD1 (6 bases). The length of the CDR3 is 14 residues. The V gene's germline CDR1 is SNHLY and CDR2 FYNNEI. CDR3 loop: CASSEDRMNTEAFF. Written as DNA, the CDR3 is TGTGCCAGCAGCGAAGACAGGATGAACACTGAAGCTTTCTTT.

Remarks on this clone: A junction boundary mismatches the germline segment, possibly from a read error. V is TRBV29-1 and J is TRBJ1-2; D not resolved. The CDR3 spans 11 residues. CDR1 is SQVTM, CDR2 ANQGSEA, per germline. The CDR3, as DNA: TGCAGCGTTGGACGGAGGGAATGGATATACTTC. This codes for CSVGRREWIYF.